This T cell receptor (beta chain) was profiled in a study of radiotherapy plus CTLA-4 blockade in lung cancer. General study results and limits: Together with interferon-beta, which increased in serum after radiation, early dynamic changes in blood T cell clones were reportedly the best predictors of response.

The CDR3 extends over 14 amino acids. CDR1 is SGHNT and CDR2 is YYREEE in the germline V gene (reference sequence). Between the trimmed V and J ends, which lost 0 bases and 6 bases, there was a span of 10 bases. This clone showed up just a few times. Its specificity is unknown. Assay: immunoSEQ multiplex PCR; the TCRdb copy retains only in-frame clones and omits some. The sample contains some 33,000 clones, under 85% of which appear only once. The chain links TRBV5-4 to TRBJ2-1, with unresolved D. The receptor's source is a human donor with non-small cell lung cancer whose response to radiotherapy plus ipilimumab could not be evaluated. The material sequenced was peripheral blood, taken from a patient treated with radiotherapy plus ipilimumab. The CDR3, as DNA: TGTGCCAGCAGCTTGGGTCCCGGGTCCAATGAGCAGTTCTTC. This translates into CASSLGPGSNEQFF.